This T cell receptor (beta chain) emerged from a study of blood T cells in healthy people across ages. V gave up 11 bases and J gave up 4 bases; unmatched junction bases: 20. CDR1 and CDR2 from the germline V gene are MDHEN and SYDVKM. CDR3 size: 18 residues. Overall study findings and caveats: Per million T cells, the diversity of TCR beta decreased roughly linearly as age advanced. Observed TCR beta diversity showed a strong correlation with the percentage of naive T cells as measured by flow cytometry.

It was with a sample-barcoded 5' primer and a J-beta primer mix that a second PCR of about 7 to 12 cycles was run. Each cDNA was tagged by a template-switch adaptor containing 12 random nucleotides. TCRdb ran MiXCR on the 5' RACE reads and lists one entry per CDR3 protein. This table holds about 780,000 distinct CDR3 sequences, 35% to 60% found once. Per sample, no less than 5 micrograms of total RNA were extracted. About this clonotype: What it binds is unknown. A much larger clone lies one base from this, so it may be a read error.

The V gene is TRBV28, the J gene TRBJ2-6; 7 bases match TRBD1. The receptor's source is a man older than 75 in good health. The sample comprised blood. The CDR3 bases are TGTGCCGGCACCGACTTCGGTGGAAGGGGGCGAGGGGCCAACGTCCTGACTTTC. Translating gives CAGTDFGGRGRGANVLTF.